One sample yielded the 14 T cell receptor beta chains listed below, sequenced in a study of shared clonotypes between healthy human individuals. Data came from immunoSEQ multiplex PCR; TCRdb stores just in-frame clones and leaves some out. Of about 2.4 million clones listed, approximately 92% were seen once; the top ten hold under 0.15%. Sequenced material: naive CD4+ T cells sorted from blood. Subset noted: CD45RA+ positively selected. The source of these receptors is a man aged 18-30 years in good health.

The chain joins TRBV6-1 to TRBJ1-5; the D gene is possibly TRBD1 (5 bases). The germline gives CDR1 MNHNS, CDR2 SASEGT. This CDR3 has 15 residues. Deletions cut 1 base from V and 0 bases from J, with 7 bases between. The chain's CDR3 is CASSEGGFSNQPQHF. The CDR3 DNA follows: TGTGCCAGCAGTGAAGGGGGCTTTAGCAATCAGCCCCAGCATTTT.

CDR3 in DNA: TGTGCCAGCAGTGAATCTTTCGGCGACAGGGGCACAGATACGCAGTATTTT. It translates to CASSESFGDRGTDTQYF. The V and J genes are TRBV6-1 and TRBJ2-3, with 7 bases identical to TRBD1. The junction had 9 bases not matched to a gene; V was cut back by 2 bases and J by 1 base. Germline lookup yields CDR1 MNHNS and CDR2 SASEGT. This CDR3 has 17 amino acids.

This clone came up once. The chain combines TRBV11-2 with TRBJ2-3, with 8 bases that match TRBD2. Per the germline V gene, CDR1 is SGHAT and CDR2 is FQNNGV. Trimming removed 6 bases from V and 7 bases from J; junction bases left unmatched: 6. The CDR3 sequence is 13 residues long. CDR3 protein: CASRPIAGNTQYF. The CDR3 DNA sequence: TGTGCCAGCAGACCAATAGCGGGAAATACGCAGTATTTT.

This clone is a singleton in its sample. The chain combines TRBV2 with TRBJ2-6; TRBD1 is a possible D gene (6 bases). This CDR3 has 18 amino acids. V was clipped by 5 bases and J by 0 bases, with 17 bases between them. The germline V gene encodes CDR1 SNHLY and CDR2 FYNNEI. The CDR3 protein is CASSLLDRSRSGANVLTF. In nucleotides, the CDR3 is TGTGCCAGCAGTCTCCTCGACAGGTCCCGCTCTGGGGCCAACGTCCTGACTTTC.

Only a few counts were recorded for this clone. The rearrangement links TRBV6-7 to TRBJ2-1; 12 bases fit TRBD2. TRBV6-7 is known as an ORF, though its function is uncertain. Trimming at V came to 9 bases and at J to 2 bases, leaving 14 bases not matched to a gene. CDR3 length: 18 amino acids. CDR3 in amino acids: CASPDCGTSGQPYNEQFF. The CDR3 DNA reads TGTGCCAGTCCCGACTGTGGGACTAGCGGGCAGCCCTACAATGAGCAGTTCTTC.

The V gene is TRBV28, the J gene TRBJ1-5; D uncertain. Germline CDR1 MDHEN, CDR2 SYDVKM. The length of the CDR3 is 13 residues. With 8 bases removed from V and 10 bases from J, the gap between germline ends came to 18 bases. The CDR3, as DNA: TGTGCCAGCCGACCCGGAGAGCAGCCACCCCAGCATTTT. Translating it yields CASRPGEQPPQHF.

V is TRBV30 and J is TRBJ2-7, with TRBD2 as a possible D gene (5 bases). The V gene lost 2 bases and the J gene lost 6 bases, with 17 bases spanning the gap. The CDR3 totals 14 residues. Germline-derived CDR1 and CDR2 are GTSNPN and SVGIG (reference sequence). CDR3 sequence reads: CAWSPGLTHGEQYF. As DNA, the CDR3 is TGTGCCTGGAGTCCCGGACTGACCCACGGCGAGCAGTACTTC. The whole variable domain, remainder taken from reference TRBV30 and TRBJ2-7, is SQTIHQWPATLVQPVGSPLSLECTVEGTSNPNLYWYRQAAGRGLQLLFYSVGIGQISSEVPQNLSASRPQDRQFILSSKKLLLSDSGFYLCAWSPGLTHGEQYFGPGTRLTVT.

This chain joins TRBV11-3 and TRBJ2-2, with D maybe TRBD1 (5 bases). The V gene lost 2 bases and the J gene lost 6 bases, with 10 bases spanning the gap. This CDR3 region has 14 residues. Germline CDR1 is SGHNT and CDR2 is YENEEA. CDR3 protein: CASSLSQGSGELFF. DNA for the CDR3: TGTGCCAGCAGCTTAAGTCAGGGTTCCGGGGAGCTGTTTTTT. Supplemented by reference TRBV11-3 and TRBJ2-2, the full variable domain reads EAGVVQSPRYKIIEKKQPVAFWCNPISGHNTLYWYLQNLGQGPELLIRYENEEAVDDSQLPKDRFSAERLKGVDSTLKIQPAELGDSAVYLCASSLSQGSGELFFGEGSRLTVL.

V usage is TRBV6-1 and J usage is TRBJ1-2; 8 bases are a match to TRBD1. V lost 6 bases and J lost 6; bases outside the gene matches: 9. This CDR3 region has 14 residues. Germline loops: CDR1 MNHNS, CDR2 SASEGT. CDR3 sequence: CASRRTGLIHGYTF. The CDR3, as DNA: TGTGCCAGCAGACGGACAGGGTTGATCCATGGCTACACCTTC.

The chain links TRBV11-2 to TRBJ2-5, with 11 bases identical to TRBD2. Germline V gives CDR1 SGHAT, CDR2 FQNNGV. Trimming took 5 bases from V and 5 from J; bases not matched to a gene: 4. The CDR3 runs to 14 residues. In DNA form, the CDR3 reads TGTGCCAGCAGCCCGACTAGCGGGGCGGAGACCCAGTACTTC. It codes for CASSPTSGAETQYF.

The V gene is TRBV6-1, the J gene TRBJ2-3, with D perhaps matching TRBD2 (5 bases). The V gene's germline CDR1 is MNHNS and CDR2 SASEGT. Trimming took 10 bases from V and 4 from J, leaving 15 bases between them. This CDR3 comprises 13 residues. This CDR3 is CAISVPGADTQYF. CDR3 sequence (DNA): TGTGCCATTTCGGTCCCCGGGGCAGATACGCAGTATTTT.

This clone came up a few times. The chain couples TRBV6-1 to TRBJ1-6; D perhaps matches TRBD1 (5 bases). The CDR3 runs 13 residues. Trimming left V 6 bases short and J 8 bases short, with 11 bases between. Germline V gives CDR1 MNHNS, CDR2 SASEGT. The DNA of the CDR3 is TGTGCCAGCAGGGACATGACCGATTCACCCCTCCACTTT. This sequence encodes CASRDMTDSPLHF.

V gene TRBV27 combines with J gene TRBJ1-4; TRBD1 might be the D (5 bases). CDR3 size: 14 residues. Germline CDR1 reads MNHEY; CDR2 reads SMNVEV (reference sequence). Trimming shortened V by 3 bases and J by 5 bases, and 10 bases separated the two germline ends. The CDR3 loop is CASSFVRDNEKLFF. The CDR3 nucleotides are TGTGCCAGCAGTTTCGTCAGGGACAATGAAAAACTGTTTTTT. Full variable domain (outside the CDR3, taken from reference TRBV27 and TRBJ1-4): EAQVTQNPRYLITVTGKKLTVTCSQNMNHEYMSWYRQDPGLGLRQIYYSMNVEVTDKGDVPEGYKVSRKEKRNFPLILESPSPNQTSLYFCASSFVRDNEKLFFGSGTQLSVL.

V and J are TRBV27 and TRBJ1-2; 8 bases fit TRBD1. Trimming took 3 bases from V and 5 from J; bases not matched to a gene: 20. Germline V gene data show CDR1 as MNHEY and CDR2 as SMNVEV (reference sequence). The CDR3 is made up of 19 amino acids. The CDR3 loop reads CASSFQFRAQPGGQYGYTF. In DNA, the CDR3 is TGTGCCAGCAGTTTTCAATTCAGGGCCCAGCCAGGGGGCCAATATGGCTACACCTTC.